These 18 T cell receptor beta chains were all obtained from the same sample, sequenced in a study of blood T cell repertoires in COVID-19 (dated by TCRdb to the early 2020s). To prepare the library, the immunoSEQ multiplex PCR assay was applied. TCRdb provides this immuneACCESS table in a form limited to in-frame rearrangements. Some clones are lacking; in checked studies, under half of them reflect an unresolved V gene, and why the rest are absent is not known. For this sample the table gives approximately 140,000 clones, of which 80% to 90% were detected only once. The top ten clones comprise about 8% of the sample. The sequenced sample was peripheral blood. Every receptor here comes from a woman aged 60-70 years with COVID-19, enrolled during active disease.

The V and J genes are TRBV2 and TRBJ2-2, with 9 bases identical to TRBD1. Germline V gene data show CDR1 as SNHLY and CDR2 as FYNNEI. Germline trimming cut 7 bases from V and 4 bases from J; bases unmatched to any gene: 13. This CDR3 is built from 17 residues. The CDR3 DNA sequence: TGTGCCAGCACCGAGCGGGACAGGGAGGTTATCACCGGGGAGCTGTTTTTT. Translation: CASTERDREVITGELFF.

This chain uses TRBV19 with TRBJ2-1; 11 bases line up with TRBD2. The CDR3 sequence is 15 residues long. Germline CDR1 is LNHDA and CDR2 is SQIVND (reference sequence). Trimming cost V 5 bases and J 4 bases; bases outside gene matches: 4. The CDR3 bases are TGTGCCAGTAGTCAGACTAGCGGGGAGTACAATGAGCAGTTCTTC. Protein sequence: CASSQTSGEYNEQFF.

The CDR3 reads CAISEGQGGWNQPQHF. In DNA, the CDR3 is TGTGCCATCAGTGAGGGACAGGGAGGTTGGAATCAGCCCCAGCATTTT. The chain employs TRBV10-3 and TRBJ1-5; 8 bases line up with TRBD1. Per germline, CDR1 ENHRY and CDR2 SYGVKD. J gave up 4 bases and V 2 bases, and 7 bases lay outside the gene matches. The CDR3 totals 16 residues.

This clone was seen a handful of times. The rearrangement links TRBV27 to TRBJ2-5, with a possible D match to TRBD1 (5 bases). V lost 0 bases to trimming and J lost 4 bases, with 12 bases between them. The CDR3 totals 15 residues. CDR1 is MNHEY and CDR2 is SMNVEV in the germline V gene (reference sequence). The DNA of the CDR3 is TGTGCCAGCAGTTTATCCGAAAGGGGCGGAGAGACCCAGTACTTC. This encodes CASSLSERGGETQYF.

This chain uses TRBV10-3 with TRBJ2-1; TRBD2 matches 9 bases. CDR1 is ENHRY, CDR2 SYGVKD, per germline. V was pared by 4 bases and J by 8 bases, with 15 bases of the junction left unmatched. This CDR3 is 17 amino acids long. As DNA, the CDR3 is TGTGCCATCAGTGGGCCCATTCAAGGACTAGCGAGACATGAGCAGTTCTTC. Encoded protein: CAISGPIQGLARHEQFF.

The V and J genes are TRBV7-9 and TRBJ1-2, with a weak D call TRBD1 (5 bases). Germline CDR1 and CDR2: SEHNR and FQNEAQ (reference sequence). V was pared by 2 bases and J by 2 bases, with 12 bases between. The CDR3 spans 15 residues. For the CDR3, the DNA is TGTGCCAGCAGCTTATCATCCGCAGGGAACTATGGCTACACCTTC. Translating gives CASSLSSAGNYGYTF.

This clone was counted once. The chain combines TRBV24-1 with TRBJ2-1, with 9 bases that match TRBD2. CDR1 and CDR2 from the germline V gene are KGHDR and SFDVKD. V lost 3 bases and J lost 8; bases outside the gene matches: 7. CDR3 size: 15 residues. In DNA form, the CDR3 reads TGTGCCACCAGTGATAAGGCGGGGGGGCCTTATGAGCAGTTCTTC. The encoded protein is CATSDKAGGPYEQFF.

The chain combines TRBV19 with TRBJ2-1; TRBD2 agrees at 7 bases. From germline, CDR1 is LNHDA and CDR2 SQIVND (reference sequence). V lost 1 base and J lost 10; bases outside the gene matches: 4. This CDR3 has 13 residues. The CDR3 coding sequence is TGTGCCAGTAGTATAGCCCTAGCGGACGAGCAGTTCTTC. This codes for CASSIALADEQFF.

The chain has TRBV18 and TRBJ1-1, with a possible D match to TRBD1 (5 bases). This CDR3 contains 13 residues. V lost 6 bases to trimming and J lost 7 bases, with 15 bases between them. Germline V gene data show CDR1 as KGHSH and CDR2 as LQKENI. This CDR3 is CASSDGADDEAFF. The CDR3 DNA sequence: TGTGCCAGCTCCGATGGGGCTGATGATGAAGCTTTCTTT.

As regards this clone: One junction end disagrees with the germline gene, perhaps due to a read error. The chain links TRBV11-2 to TRBJ2-2; D is possibly TRBD1 (5 bases). The CDR3 totals 15 residues. Germline V CDR1 and CDR2: SGHAT, FQNNGV. The CDR3 DNA reads TGTGCCAGCAGTTTAGTAGGGGCGTCGGGCGGGGAGCTGTTTTTT. Residues: CASSLVGASGGELFF.

The V and J genes are TRBV12-5 and TRBJ2-6, with D possibly matching TRBD2 (6 bases). This CDR3 comprises 16 residues. Looked up from germline, CDR1 is LGHNT and CDR2 is FRNRAP. V was cut by 0 bases and J by 1 base, with 7 bases left in between. The CDR3 nucleotides are TGTGCTAGTGGTTTGGTACGGGGGTCTGGGGCCAACGTCCTGACTTTC. Amino acid sequence: CASGLVRGSGANVLTF.

The rearrangement joins TRBV12-3 or TRBV12-4 to TRBJ2-7; D call uncertain. CDR3 length equals 11 residues. V dropped 5 bases and J dropped 3 bases, with 5 bases sitting between them. The CDR3 loop is CASSPSYEQYF. In DNA form, the CDR3 reads TGTGCCAGCAGTCCTAGCTACGAGCAGTACTTC.

This chain joins TRBV7-9 and TRBJ2-7; TRBD1 matches at 9 bases. CDR1 SEHNR and CDR2 FQNEAQ come from the germline V gene (reference sequence). The CDR3 is made up of 15 amino acids. V trimming: 5 bases; J trimming: 4 bases; junction bases outside the gene matches: 9. The CDR3 spells CASSPRQGGRYEQYF. CDR3 coding DNA: TGTGCCAGCAGCCCACGACAGGGGGGGAGATACGAGCAGTACTTC. Using reference TRBV7-9 and TRBJ2-7 for the parts outside the CDR3, the full variable domain is DTGVSQNPRHKITKRGQNVTFRCDPISEHNRLYWYRQTLGQGPEFLTYFQNEAQLEKSRLLSDRFSAERPKGSFSTLEIQRTEQGDSAMYLCASSPRQGGRYEQYFGPGTRLTVT.

The V gene is TRBV25-1, the J gene TRBJ1-6, with D unclear. Per the germline V gene, CDR1 is MGHDK and CDR2 is SYGVNS. Trimming cost V 5 bases and J 6 bases, with 11 bases left between them. The CDR3 is 14 amino acids. CDR3 nucleotides: TGTGCCAGCAGTTTCCGGGAGACTAATTCACCCCTCCACTTT. Its translation: CASSFRETNSPLHF.

This chain uses TRBV11-1 with TRBJ2-1; 8 bases agree with TRBD1. Per the germline V gene, CDR1 is SGHAT and CDR2 is FQDESV (reference sequence). V trimming: 1 base; J trimming: 8 bases; junction bases outside the gene matches: 7. This CDR3 is 15 amino acids long. This chain's CDR3 is CASSLDVAGGHEQFF. CDR3 nucleotides: TGTGCCAGCAGCTTAGATGTCGCAGGGGGCCATGAGCAGTTCTTC.

The chain combines TRBV30 with TRBJ1-5, with a tentative D call TRBD1 (5 bases). Trimming removed 3 bases from V and 1 base from J, with 16 bases in between. CDR1 is GTSNPN, CDR2 SVGIG, per germline (reference sequence). The CDR3 sequence is 16 residues long. The CDR3 DNA is TGTGCCTGGAGACAGGCCGGAGGGGACAGCAATCAGCCCCAGCATTTT. The encoded protein is CAWRQAGGDSNQPQHF.

The chain links TRBV18 to TRBJ2-2; D may be TRBD2 (5 bases). Germline values: CDR1 KGHSH, CDR2 LQKENI. The CDR3 runs 13 residues. The V end was cut by 3 bases, the J end by 6 bases, with 8 bases between. The CDR3 bases are TGTGCCAGCTCACCCCTGCGGGCCGGGGAGCTGTTTTTT. Protein sequence: CASSPLRAGELFF. The entire variable domain, with the rest obtained from reference TRBV18 and TRBJ2-2, is as follows: NAGVMQNPRHLVRRRGQEARLRCSPMKGHSHVYWYRQLPEEGLKFMVYLQKENIIDESGMPKERFSAEFPKEGPSILRIQQVVRGDSAAYFCASSPLRAGELFFGEGSRLTVL.

This chain links TRBV18 with TRBJ1-1; the D is unclear. The CDR3 is 14 amino acids. V was pared by 3 bases and J by 5 bases, with 13 bases between. The V gene's germline CDR1 is KGHSH and CDR2 LQKENI. DNA for the CDR3: TGTGCCAGCTCACCCGAGGAGGTTGGGACTGAAGCTTTCTTT. This encodes CASSPEEVGTEAFF.